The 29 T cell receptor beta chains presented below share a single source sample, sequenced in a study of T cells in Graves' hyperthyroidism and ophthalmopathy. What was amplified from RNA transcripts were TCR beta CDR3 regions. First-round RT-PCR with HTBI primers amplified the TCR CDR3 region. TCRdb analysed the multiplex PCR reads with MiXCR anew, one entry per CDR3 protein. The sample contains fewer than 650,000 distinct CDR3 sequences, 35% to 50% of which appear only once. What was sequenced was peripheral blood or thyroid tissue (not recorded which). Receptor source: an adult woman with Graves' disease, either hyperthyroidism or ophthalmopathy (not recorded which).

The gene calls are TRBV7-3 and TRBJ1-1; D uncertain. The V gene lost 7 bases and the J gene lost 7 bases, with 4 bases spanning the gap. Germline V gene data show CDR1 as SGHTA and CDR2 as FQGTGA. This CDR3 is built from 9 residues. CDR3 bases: TGTGCCAGCACCTATGAAGCTTTCTTT. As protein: CASTYEAFF.

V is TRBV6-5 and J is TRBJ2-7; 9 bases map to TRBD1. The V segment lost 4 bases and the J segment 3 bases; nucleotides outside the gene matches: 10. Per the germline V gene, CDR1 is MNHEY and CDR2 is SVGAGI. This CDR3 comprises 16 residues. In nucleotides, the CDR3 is TGTGCCAGCAGTTCGACTACGGGGACAGGGTACTACGAGCAGTACTTC. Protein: CASSSTTGTGYYEQYF.

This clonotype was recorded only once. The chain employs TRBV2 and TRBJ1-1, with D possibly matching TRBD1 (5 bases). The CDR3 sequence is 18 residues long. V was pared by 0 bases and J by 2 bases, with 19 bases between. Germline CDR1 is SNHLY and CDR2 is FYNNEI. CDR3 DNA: TGTGCCAGCAGTGAAGCGCTTCGGGACGCACAACCAAACACTGAAGCTTTCTTT. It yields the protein CASSEALRDAQPNTEAFF.

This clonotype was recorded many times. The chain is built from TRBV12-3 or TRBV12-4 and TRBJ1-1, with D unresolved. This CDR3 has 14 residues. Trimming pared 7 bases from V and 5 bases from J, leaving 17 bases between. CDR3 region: CASTQGPTGTEAFF. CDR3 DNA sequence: TGTGCCAGCACTCAAGGCCCAACGGGGACTGAAGCTTTCTTT.

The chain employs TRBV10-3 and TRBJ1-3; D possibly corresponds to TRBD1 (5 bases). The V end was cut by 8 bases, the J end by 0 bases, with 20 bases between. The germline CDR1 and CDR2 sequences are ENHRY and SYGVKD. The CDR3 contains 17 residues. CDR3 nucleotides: TGTGCCATCGACATAGGGGCGGACCTTAGCTCTGGAAACACCATATATTTT. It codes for CAIDIGADLSSGNTIYF.

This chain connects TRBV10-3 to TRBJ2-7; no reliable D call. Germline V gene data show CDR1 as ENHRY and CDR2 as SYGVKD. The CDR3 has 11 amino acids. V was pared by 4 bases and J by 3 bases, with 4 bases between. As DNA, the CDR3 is TGTGCCATCAGTGCAGACTACGAGCAGTACTTC. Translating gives CAISADYEQYF.

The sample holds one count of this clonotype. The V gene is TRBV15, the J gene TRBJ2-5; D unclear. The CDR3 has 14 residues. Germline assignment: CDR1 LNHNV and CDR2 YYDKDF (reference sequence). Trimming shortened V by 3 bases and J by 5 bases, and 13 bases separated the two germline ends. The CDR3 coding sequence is TGTGCCACCAGCAGTTTCCCTACTCCGGAGACCCAGTACTTC. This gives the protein CATSSFPTPETQYF.

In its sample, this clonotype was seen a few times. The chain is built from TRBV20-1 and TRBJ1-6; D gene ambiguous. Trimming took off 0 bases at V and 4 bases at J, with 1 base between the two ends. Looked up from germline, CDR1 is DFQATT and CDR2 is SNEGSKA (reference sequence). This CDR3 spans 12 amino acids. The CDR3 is CSARDYNSPLHF. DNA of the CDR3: TGCAGTGCTAGAGATTATAATTCACCCCTCCACTTT.

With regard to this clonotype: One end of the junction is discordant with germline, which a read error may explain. CDR3 bases: TGTGCCTGGAAATCCGAGACAGGGAACTACGAGCAGTACTTC. Residues: CAWKSETGNYEQYF. The chain is built from TRBV29-1 and TRBJ2-7; 7 bases agree with TRBD1. There are 14 residues in the CDR3. Germline assignment: CDR1 SQVTM and CDR2 ANQGSEA.

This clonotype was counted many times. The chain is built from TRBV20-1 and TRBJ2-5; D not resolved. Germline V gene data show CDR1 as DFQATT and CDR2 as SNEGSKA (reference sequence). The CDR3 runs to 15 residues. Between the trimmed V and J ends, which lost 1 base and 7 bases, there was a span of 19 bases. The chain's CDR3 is CSARATSDIRGTQYF. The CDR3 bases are TGCAGTGCTAGAGCTACCTCTGACATCAGAGGGACCCAGTACTTC.

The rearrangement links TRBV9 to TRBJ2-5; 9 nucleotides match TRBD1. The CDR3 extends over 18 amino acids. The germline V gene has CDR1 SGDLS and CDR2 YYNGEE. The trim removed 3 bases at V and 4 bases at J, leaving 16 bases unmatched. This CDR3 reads CASSGLGQGRGTGETQYF. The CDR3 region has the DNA TGTGCCAGCAGCGGCCTGGGACAGGGTAGGGGAACCGGAGAGACCCAGTACTTC.

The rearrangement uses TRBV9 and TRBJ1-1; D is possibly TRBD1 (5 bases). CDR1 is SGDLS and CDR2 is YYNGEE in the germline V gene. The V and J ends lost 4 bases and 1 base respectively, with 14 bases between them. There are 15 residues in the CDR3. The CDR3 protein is CASSTTAGTNTEAFF. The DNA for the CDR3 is TGTGCCAGCAGCACAACAGCCGGGACGAACACTGAAGCTTTCTTT.

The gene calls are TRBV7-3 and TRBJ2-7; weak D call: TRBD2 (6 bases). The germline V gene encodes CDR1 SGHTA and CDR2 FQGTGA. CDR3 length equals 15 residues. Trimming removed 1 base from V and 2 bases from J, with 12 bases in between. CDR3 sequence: CASSLIAVPTYEQYF. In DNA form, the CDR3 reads TGTGCCAGCAGCTTAATAGCGGTTCCCACCTACGAGCAGTACTTC.

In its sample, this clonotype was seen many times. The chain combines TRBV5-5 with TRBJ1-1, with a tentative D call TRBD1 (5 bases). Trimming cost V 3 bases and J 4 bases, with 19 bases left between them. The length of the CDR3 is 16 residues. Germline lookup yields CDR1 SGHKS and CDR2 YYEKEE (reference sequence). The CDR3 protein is CASSSRTNPPTTEAFF. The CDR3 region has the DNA TGTGCCAGCAGCTCCCGGACAAATCCCCCAACCACTGAAGCTTTCTTT.

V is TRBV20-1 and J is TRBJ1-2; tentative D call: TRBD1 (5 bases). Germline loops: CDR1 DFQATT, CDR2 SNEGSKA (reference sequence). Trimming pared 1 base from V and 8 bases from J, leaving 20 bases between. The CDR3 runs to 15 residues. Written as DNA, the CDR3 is TGCAGTGCTAGAGGCCAGACTAGCGGGACGGTCGGCTACACCTTC. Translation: CSARGQTSGTVGYTF.

The DNA for the CDR3 is TGCGCCAGCAGCTCTGGGCAGGGGGGACTATTACCTGGAAACACCATATATTTT. Translated: CASSSGQGGLLPGNTIYF. The gene calls are TRBV5-1 and TRBJ1-3, with TRBD1 identical over 7 bases. This CDR3 is 18 amino acids long. Looked up from germline, CDR1 is SGHRS and CDR2 is YFSETQ. Trimming at V came to 3 bases and at J to 2 bases, leaving 14 bases not matched to a gene.

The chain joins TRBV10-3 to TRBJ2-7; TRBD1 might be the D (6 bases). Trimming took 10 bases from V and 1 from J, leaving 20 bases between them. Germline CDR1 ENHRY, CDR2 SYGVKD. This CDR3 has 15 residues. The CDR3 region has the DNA TGTGCCACCAACTCAGGGGACCCACCTTCCTACGAGCAGTACTTC. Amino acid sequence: CATNSGDPPSYEQYF.

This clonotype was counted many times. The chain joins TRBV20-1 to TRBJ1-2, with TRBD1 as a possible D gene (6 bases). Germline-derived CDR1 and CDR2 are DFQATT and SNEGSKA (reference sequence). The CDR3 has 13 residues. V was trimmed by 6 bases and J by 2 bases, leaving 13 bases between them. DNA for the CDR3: TGCAGTGCGGAACTCACAGGGAACTATGGCTACACCTTC. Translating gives CSAELTGNYGYTF.

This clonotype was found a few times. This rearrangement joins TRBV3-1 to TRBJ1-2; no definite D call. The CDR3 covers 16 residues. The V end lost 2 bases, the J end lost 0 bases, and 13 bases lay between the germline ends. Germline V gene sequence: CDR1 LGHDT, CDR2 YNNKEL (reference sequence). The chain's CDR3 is CASSQYSGPSNYGYTF. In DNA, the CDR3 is TGTGCCAGCAGCCAATATTCAGGACCCTCTAACTATGGCTACACCTTC.

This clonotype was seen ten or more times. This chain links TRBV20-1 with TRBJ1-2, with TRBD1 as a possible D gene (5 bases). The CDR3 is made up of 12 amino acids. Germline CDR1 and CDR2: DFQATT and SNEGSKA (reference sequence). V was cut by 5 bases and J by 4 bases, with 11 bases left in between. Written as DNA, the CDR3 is TGCAGTGCTGTTCCCGGGACCTATGGCTACACCTTC. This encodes CSAVPGTYGYTF.

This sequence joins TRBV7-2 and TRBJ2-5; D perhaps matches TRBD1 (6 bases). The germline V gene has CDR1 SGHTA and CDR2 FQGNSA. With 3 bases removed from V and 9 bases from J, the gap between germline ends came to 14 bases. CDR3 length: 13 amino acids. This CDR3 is CASSFGSGVSQYF. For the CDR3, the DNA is TGTGCCAGCAGCTTCGGATCAGGGGTGTCCCAGTACTTC.

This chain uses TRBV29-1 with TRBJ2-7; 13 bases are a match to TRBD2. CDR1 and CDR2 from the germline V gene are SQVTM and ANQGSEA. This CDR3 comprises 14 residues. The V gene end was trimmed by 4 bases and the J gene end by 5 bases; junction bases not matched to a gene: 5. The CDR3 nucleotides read TGCAGCGTTGCAGCCGGGACTAGCGGGAACGAGCAGTACTTC. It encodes CSVAAGTSGNEQYF.

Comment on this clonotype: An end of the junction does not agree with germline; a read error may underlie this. In DNA, the CDR3 is TGCAGCGTTGGATTTAGGGGGGGAGCTGAAGCTTTC. Translating gives CSVGFRGGAEAF. The chain is built from TRBV29-1 and TRBJ1-2; weak D call: TRBD1 (6 bases). Germline CDR1 and CDR2: SQVTM and ANQGSEA. The CDR3 is 12 residues long.

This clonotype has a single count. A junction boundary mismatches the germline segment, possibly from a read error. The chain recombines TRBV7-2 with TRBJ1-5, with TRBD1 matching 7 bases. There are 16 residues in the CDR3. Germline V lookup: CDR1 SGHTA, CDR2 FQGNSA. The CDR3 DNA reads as TGTGCCAGCAGCTCCCAGGGGGGGGGTTACAATGAGCCCCAGCATTTT. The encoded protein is CASSSQGGGYNEPQHF.

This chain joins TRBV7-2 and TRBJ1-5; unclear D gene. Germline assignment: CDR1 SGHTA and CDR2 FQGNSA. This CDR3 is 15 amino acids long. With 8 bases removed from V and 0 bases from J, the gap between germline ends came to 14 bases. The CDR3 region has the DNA TGTGCCAGCGAAGATGCACGGTATAGCAATCAGCCCCAGCATTTT. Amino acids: CASEDARYSNQPQHF. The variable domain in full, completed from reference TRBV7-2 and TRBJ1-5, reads GAGVSQSPSNKVTEKGKDVELRCDPISGHTALYWYRQSLGQGLEFLIYFQGNSAPDKSGLPSDRFSAERTGGSVSTLTIQRTQQEDSAVYLCASEDARYSNQPQHFGDGTRLSIL.

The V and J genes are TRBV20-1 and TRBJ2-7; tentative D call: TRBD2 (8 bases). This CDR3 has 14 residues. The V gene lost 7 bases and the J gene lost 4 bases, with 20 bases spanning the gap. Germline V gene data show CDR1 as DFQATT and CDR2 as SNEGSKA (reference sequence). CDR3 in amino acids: CSGAGAGGNYEQYF. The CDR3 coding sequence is TGCAGTGGAGCGGGGGCAGGGGGTAATTACGAGCAGTACTTC.

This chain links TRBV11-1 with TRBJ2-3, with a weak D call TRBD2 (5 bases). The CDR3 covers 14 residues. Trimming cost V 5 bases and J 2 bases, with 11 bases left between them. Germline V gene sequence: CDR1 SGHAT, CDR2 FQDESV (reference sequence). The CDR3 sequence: CASSSGPHTDTQYF. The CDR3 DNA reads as TGTGCCAGCAGCAGCGGACCCCACACAGATACGCAGTATTTT. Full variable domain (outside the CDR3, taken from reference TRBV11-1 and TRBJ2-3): EAEVAQSPRYKITEKSQAVAFWCDPISGHATLYWYRQILGQGPELLVQFQDESVVDDSQLPKDRFSAERLKGVDSTLKIQPAELGDSAMYLCASSSGPHTDTQYFGPGTRLTVL.

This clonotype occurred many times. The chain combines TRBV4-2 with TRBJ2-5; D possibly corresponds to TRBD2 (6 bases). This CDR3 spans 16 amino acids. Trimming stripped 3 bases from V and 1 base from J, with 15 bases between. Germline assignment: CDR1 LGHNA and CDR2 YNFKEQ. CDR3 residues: CASSHTGRALQETQYF. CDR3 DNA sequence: TGTGCCAGCAGCCATACCGGGAGAGCCCTCCAAGAGACCCAGTACTTC.

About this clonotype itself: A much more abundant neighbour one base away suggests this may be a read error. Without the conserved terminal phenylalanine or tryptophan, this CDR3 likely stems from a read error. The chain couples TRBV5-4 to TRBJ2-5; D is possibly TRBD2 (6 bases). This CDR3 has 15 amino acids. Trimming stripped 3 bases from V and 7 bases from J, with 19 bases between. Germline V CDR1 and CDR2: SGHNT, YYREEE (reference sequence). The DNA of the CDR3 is TGTGCCAGCAGCTCTAGCGAGAGAGGTTTGGGGACCCAGTACCTC. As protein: CASSSSERGLGTQYL.